This record looks at one TCR beta chain sequence and its context. As yet, its antigen is unknown. This entry belongs to a study of CD8 T cells in ankylosing spondylitis. Study-wide points: A TCR beta motif of eight highly homologous variants appeared characteristic of ankylosing spondylitis blood.

CDR1 and CDR2 (germline): SNHLY, FYNNEI. V lost 7 bases to trimming and J lost 11 bases; unmatched junction nucleotides: 5. The CDR3 totals 12 residues. Each CDR3 protein gets one entry after TCRdb re-called the 5' RACE reads with MiXCR. The sample yields under 550,000 distinct CDR3 sequences, about 24% seen once. The chain links TRBV2 to TRBJ1-4, with 9 bases matching TRBD1. The specimen was blood, either unsorted or a sorted T cell fraction (not recorded which). This receptor was taken from a male donor with ankylosing spondylitis. CDR3 DNA sequence: TGTGCCAGCACCGACAGGGGGTATAAACTGTTTTTT. Its translation: CASTDRGYKLFF.